One and the same sample provided the 13 T cell receptor beta chains below, sequenced in a study of blood T cell repertoires in COVID-19. Profiling relied on immunoSEQ multiplex PCR, and the TCRdb table lists in-frame clones only, not all of them. The repertoire holds 430,000 or so clones, with around 90% as singletons. Source material: peripheral blood. These receptors were taken from a man aged 18 to 29 with COVID-19, enrolled during active disease.

This clone was seen more than once but under ten times. V is TRBV6-5 and J is TRBJ2-7; 7 bases line up with TRBD2. Losses at the gene ends were 6 bases for V and 7 bases for J; bases not matched to a gene: 9. CDR1 and CDR2 from the germline V gene are MNHEY and SVGAGI. The CDR3 length is 13 residues. The CDR3, as DNA: TGTGCCAGCAGGGGGACTACTCGTCGAGAGCAGTACTTC. Amino acid sequence: CASRGTTRREQYF.

CDR3 DNA sequence: TGTGCCAGTAGTTTACACCGGACTAGCGGGAGTAGTTTGGATACGCAGTATTTT. Translating gives CASSLHRTSGSSLDTQYF. The chain employs TRBV19 and TRBJ2-3, with 13 positions matching TRBD2. Germline V CDR1 and CDR2: LNHDA, SQIVND (reference sequence). The CDR3 totals 18 residues. The J segment lost 6 bases and the V segment lost 5 bases, leaving 14 bases of the junction unmatched.

A word on this clone: The sample has other DNA sequences that encode this CDR3 too. The chain is built from TRBV6-5 and TRBJ1-5, with 7 bases that match TRBD1. The germline CDR1 and CDR2 sequences are MNHEY and SVGAGI. The CDR3 totals 15 residues. The junction had 11 bases not matched to a gene; V was cut back by 8 bases and J by 4 bases. The CDR3 loop is CASQEQRQGNQPQHF. For the CDR3, the DNA is TGTGCCAGCCAAGAACAAAGACAGGGTAATCAGCCCCAGCATTTT.

The rearrangement joins TRBV7-9 to TRBJ1-6; 8 bases line up with TRBD1. CDR3 size: 18 residues. CDR1 is SEHNR, CDR2 FQNEAQ, per germline (reference sequence). After removal of 5 bases from V and 2 bases from J, the junction contained 11 bases not matched to a gene. The CDR3 bases are TGTGCCAGCAGCCCAAGGACAGGGCAAGGGACCTATAATTCACCCCTCCACTTT. Its protein is CASSPRTGQGTYNSPLHF.

The chain has TRBV13 and TRBJ1-1; weak D call: TRBD1 (6 bases). The CDR3 totals 17 residues. The germline CDR1 and CDR2 sequences are PRHDT and FYEKMQ (reference sequence). Trimming left V 4 bases short and J 5 bases short, with 23 bases between. The CDR3, as DNA: TGTGCCAGCAGCTCTTCACCCCGAGACAGGTCGTTTACTGAAGCTTTCTTT. Translating it yields CASSSSPRDRSFTEAFF.

The genes are TRBV30 and TRBJ1-1; 7 bases line up with TRBD1. Trimming cost V 0 bases and J 0 bases; bases outside gene matches: 7. CDR1 is GTSNPN, CDR2 SVGIG, per germline (reference sequence). This CDR3 contains 16 residues. For the CDR3, the DNA is TGTGCCTGGAGTGTTAGGGGGCGAGTGGTGAACACTGAAGCTTTCTTT. Amino acids: CAWSVRGRVVNTEAFF.

Remarks on this clone: Other DNA sequences in this sample translate to the same CDR3. The J gene is TRBJ2-3, the V gene TRBV27; 8 bases align to TRBD1. Germline V CDR1 and CDR2: MNHEY, SMNVEV (reference sequence). The CDR3 has 14 amino acids. V dropped 2 bases and J dropped 3; count of bases not matched to a gene: 1. For the CDR3, the DNA is TGTGCCAGCAGTTTAAACAGGGGGACAGATACGCAGTATTTT. Translation: CASSLNRGTDTQYF.

The rearrangement links TRBV7-9 to TRBJ2-1; possibly TRBD2 for D (5 bases). Between the trimmed V and J ends, which lost 7 bases and 3 bases, there was a span of 16 bases. This CDR3 region has 15 residues. CDR1 is SEHNR, CDR2 FQNEAQ, per germline (reference sequence). The CDR3: CASTALAGIYNEQFF. The DNA of the CDR3 is TGTGCCAGCACGGCTCTCGCGGGCATCTACAATGAGCAGTTCTTC. Filled out from reference TRBV7-9 and TRBJ2-1, the complete variable domain reads DTGVSQNPRHKITKRGQNVTFRCDPISEHNRLYWYRQTLGQGPEFLTYFQNEAQLEKSRLLSDRFSAERPKGSFSTLEIQRTEQGDSAMYLCASTALAGIYNEQFFGPGTRLTVL.

This clone appeared a single time. The rearrangement uses TRBV12-3 or TRBV12-4 and TRBJ2-5; maybe TRBD1 (6 bases). Trimming removed 6 bases from V and 5 bases from J, with 13 bases in between. This CDR3 spans 13 amino acids. This CDR3 is CASSKTGRETQYF. DNA for the CDR3: TGTGCCAGCAGCAAGACAGGCCGGGAGACCCAGTACTTC.

The chain carries TRBV7-9 and TRBJ2-5; the D gene is possibly TRBD2 (5 bases). The V end lost 4 bases, the J end lost 3 bases, and 15 bases lay between the germline ends. Germline CDR1 SEHNR, CDR2 FQNEAQ (reference sequence). There are 15 residues in the CDR3. The CDR3 region is CASSYHGDGKETQYF. CDR3 nucleotide sequence: TGTGCCAGCAGCTACCACGGGGATGGGAAAGAGACCCAGTACTTC. Looking up the rest from reference TRBV7-9 and TRBJ2-5 gives the full variable domain: DTGVSQNPRHKITKRGQNVTFRCDPISEHNRLYWYRQTLGQGPEFLTYFQNEAQLEKSRLLSDRFSAERPKGSFSTLEIQRTEQGDSAMYLCASSYHGDGKETQYFGPGTRLLVL.

This sequence joins TRBV15 and TRBJ2-7; 10 nucleotides agree with TRBD2. After removal of 8 bases from V and 7 bases from J, the junction contained 20 bases not matched to a gene. The CDR3 is 17 amino acids. Germline V gene lookup returns CDR1 LNHNV and CDR2 YYDKDF (reference sequence). The CDR3 DNA is TGTGCCACCGCACCCCCTAGCGGGGGCAGCCCGGGGAGTGAGCAGTACTTC. This encodes CATAPPSGGSPGSEQYF.

The chain employs TRBV7-8 and TRBJ1-2; perhaps TRBD1 as D (6 bases). Germline V CDR1 and CDR2: SGHVS, FQNEAQ. V was cut by 3 bases and J by 8 bases, with 13 bases left in between. The CDR3 length is 13 residues. The CDR3 protein is CASSFAGGLGYTF. The CDR3, as DNA: TGTGCCAGCAGCTTTGCGGGGGGCCTGGGCTACACCTTC.

This clone was found many times. V gene TRBV7-9 combines with J gene TRBJ2-7; possible D gene TRBD2, 5 bases. Trimming removed 4 bases at V and 4 bases at J, with 14 bases between. CDR3 length: 14 amino acids. Looked up from germline, CDR1 is SEHNR and CDR2 is FQNEAQ (reference sequence). In DNA, the CDR3 is TGTGCCAGCAGCTGGACGGAGAGGACTTACGAGCAGTACTTC. This gives the protein CASSWTERTYEQYF.